This T cell receptor (beta chain) was identified in a study of cytomegalovirus exposure and HLA in healthy donors (dated by TCRdb to the late 2010s). Broadly, across the study: An earlier analysis of 587 of the donors reported 250 to 350 Gb of sequence data and 95 million to 120 million unique TCR beta sequences obtained from about 179 million T cells. An early release that covered around 590 HLA-typed donors contained around 330 gigabases of sequencing data and around 85 million unique TCR sequences. Among the roughly 390 genotyped donors, under 90% belonged to the genetic ancestry cluster associated with self-reported Caucasian donors. The study aimed to test whether signatures of past pathogen exposure could be identified by cataloging public T cell receptors. The T cell repertoires of under 750 subjects were profiled by immunosequencing and related to cytomegalovirus serostatus. In addition to the first cohort of several hundred subjects, a separate validation cohort of around 110 different subjects was used. To predict cytomegalovirus infection status, the study combined high-throughput TCR immunosequencing, statistical association of individual TCRs with disease status, and machine learning. A later analysis re-examined previously published TCR beta repertoires from over 500 donors and added high-resolution HLA genotyping to investigate patterns of TCR occurrence. The later analysis used no new phenotypic data to find candidate immune exposures, relying instead on TCR beta sequences and their occurrence across donors. An earlier analysis of some 500 of the donors used high-throughput TCR beta sequencing to judge whether each TCR beta V gene segment behaved as functional or pseudogenic. Alongside the repertoire data, information on donor age, sex, ethnicity and CMV serostatus was compiled. Genome-wide SNP genotypes for about three fifths of the 666 donors were used in a later genetic analysis, which treated that subset as a discovery cohort. All discovery cohort repertoires had been generated on a single sequencing platform. Class I and class II HLA loci were covered by the typing at four-digit resolution. The number of donors typed differed by locus, with roughly 620-630 for A, B, C, DRB1 and DQB1, 522 for DQA1, about 610 for DPA1, and about 450 for DPB1. Because of strong linkage in the cohort, roughly five DR-DQ haplotypes were treated as single units for association and clustering. Among about 400 genotyped donors of the cohort, an average of approximately 240,000 unique TCR beta nucleotide sequences was sequenced per donor, of which 15% to 20% were non-productive.

Points on this clone: Its antigen is still unknown. The input lacks base qualities; no much larger clone sits a single base away.

The library relied on the immunoSEQ multiplex PCR assay. For the multiplex PCR, a mixture combining 60 forward primers for TCR Vbeta segments and 13 reverse primers for TCR Jbeta segments was used. The CDR3 region of rearranged TCR beta genes was amplified from genomic DNA with a multiplex PCR assay. The amplified TCR beta libraries were sequenced on the Illumina HiSeq System as 87-base-pair reads. The authors' pipeline ran thus. A later analysis tallied tens of millions of unique TCR beta chains across the 550 to 850 repertoires, and about 12 million of those chains were shared by two or more donors. Raw reads were error-corrected and collapsed into unique sequences by a nearest-neighbor algorithm in which closely related sequences were merged to remove PCR and sequencing errors. CDR3 sequences were aligned to IMGT reference sequences to assign V, D and J gene segments. For a sequence to be retained, a match of at least six nucleotides to both a V gene segment and a J gene segment was required. Rearrangements were classified as productive when the CDR3 lacked stop codons and remained in frame with V and J, and all other rearrangements were classified as non-productive. CDR3 was defined by IMGT convention, running from the second conserved V-encoded cysteine to the conserved J-encoded phenylalanine. In an earlier analysis of around 540 of the donors, sequences lacking an unambiguous match to a single V gene segment were excluded. In an earlier analysis of approximately 610 of the donors, V segments were called functional above 56.7% productive rearrangements and were called segregating when the between-donor standard deviation exceeded 5%. A statistical classification framework was built for diagnosing cytomegalovirus status from the catalog of TCR beta chain sequences. In a later analysis, V and J genes were assigned by comparing TCR nucleotide sequences against IMGT/GENE-DB human TR gene sequences. Using the TCRdist pipeline, a later analysis assigned CDR3 sequences along with most-parsimonious VDJ recombination scenarios. In a later analysis, every TCR beta chain was defined by the combination of its CDR3 amino acid sequence and its V-gene family, and reads without a unique V-gene family were dropped. In a later analysis, around 650 highly shared, low-generation-probability nucleotide sequences were removed to address suspected cross-contamination and a sequencing artifact. For each public chain, a later analysis derived a clonal expansion index from normalized ranks of inferred template counts within each repertoire. A later analysis computed generation probabilities with a VDJ recombination model fitted to out-of-frame rearrangements, and checked the results against IGoR. In a later analysis, TCR-TCR, TCR-HLA and TCR-CMV co-occurrence was scored with hypergeometric tests, and a repertoire-size bias correction was applied to TCR pairs. A later analysis estimated false discovery rates by permuting HLA or CMV assignments 20 times. A later analysis grouped co-occurring TCRs with DBSCAN, adding TCRdist sequence similarity when clustering within HLA-allele-positive subsets. Repertoires with fewer than 30,000 or more than 120,000 public chains, plus five repertoires with anomalous nucleotide sharing, were excluded from co-occurrence clustering. TCRdb stores this immuneACCESS table with in-frame sequences only. Part of the clones is absent; in the studies checked, under half of the shortfall reflects unresolved V genes, and no reason is known for the rest. The V and J calls and the clone size are those of that table, but D and trimming were determined from the DNA. The sample data list 85,000 to 110,000 clones, and around 80% of these were observed just once. The ten largest make up 10% of the sample.

The cohort consisted of 600 to 750 healthy bone marrow donors. Cohort members were all nominally healthy when sampled, although unrecorded immune exposures were likely present. The donor was CMV seropositive and belonged to the group of 270 or so seropositive cohort members. A peripheral blood sample was collected from each donor, and TCR beta sequencing was performed on peripheral blood mononuclear cells. Genomic DNA extraction from the blood cell samples was performed with the Qiagen DNeasy Blood Extraction Kit. The investigation overall reported the following: Three of the identified cytomegalovirus-associated TCR beta chains were confirmed in vitro to be specific for cytomegalovirus antigens. A cluster of highly shared sequence variants was judged likely to be a technical artifact of the sequencing pipeline. When HLA alleles, especially DR and DQ, strongly co-occurred, attributing TCR associations to individual alleles was difficult. In a later genetic analysis, a missense DCLRE1C variant was associated with V-gene and J-gene trimming of TCR beta chains, and the association was replicated in an independent cohort. The presence/absence analyses assumed that sequencing depth was roughly uniform across donors, and that assumption may not be true. Because some donors lacked HLA typing at each locus, the association tests relied only on the typed subset. Only TCR beta chains were sequenced in this cohort, and the absence of alpha or paired-chain data limited detectable features. In a later analysis, most CMV-associated TCR beta chains were found to appear HLA-restricted, with HLA associations seemingly driven largely by CMV exposure. The 87-base-pair reads could not distinguish some IMGT-functional V segments, including TRBV6-2 and TRBV6-3, so those segments were excluded. Compared with equally common non-associated chains, HLA-associated TCR beta chains in a later analysis were more clonally expanded and had lower generation probabilities. The study gave a list of 150 to 200 TCR beta chains associated with cytomegalovirus. According to a later genetic analysis, donors in an Asian-associated ancestry cluster had fewer N-insertions in productive TCRs than the approximately 700-donor mean. Specific HLA alleles were associated with 18,000 or so TCR beta sequences at a false discovery rate of 0.05 in a later analysis. The authors suggested that the approach could potentially be generalized to other disease states and immunological phenotypes. According to a later analysis, parvovirus B19, influenza, CMV and Epstein-Barr virus appeared linked to several top co-occurrence clusters. Across donors, most TCR sequences were observed very rarely, whereas some public TCRs were present in many individuals. According to a later analysis, TCR association rates differed among HLA loci, with DRB1 alleles showing the most associated TCRs and HLA-C alleles showing the fewest. A further reported finding was that TCR beta sequences accurately predicted the HLA-A and HLA-B alleles for most subjects in the first cohort. CMV serostatus was the only immune exposure information available for the cohort. Linkage disequilibrium might explain the correlated functional status among segregating V segments, but an unknown experimental factor could not be excluded. In both the original and validation cohorts, the classifier was reported to diagnose cytomegalovirus status with high specificity and sensitivity. An earlier analysis of around 500 of the donors showed that most TCR beta V segments appeared in productive rearrangements either about 87% or about 30% of the time, which broadly matched IMGT annotations. About 15 rarely observed V segments, including chromosome 9 orphons, were excluded from the earlier analysis of approximately 600 of the donors because counts were too low.

CDR1 and CDR2 are drawn from the germline V gene: MNHNS, SASEGT. The CDR3 runs 13 residues from the cysteine to the phenylalanine. The sequence is cut down to CDR3 DNA, 39 bases in frame from base 1. V sheds 3 bases and J sheds 4 bases, leaving 9 bases between their ends. Specimen: PBMCs. This chain is built from TRBV6-1 and TRBJ1-1; a confident D gene designation cannot be given. The clonotype comes from a woman aged 18-29 years in good health and CMV-seropositive. The CDR3 is CASSEEFFTEAFF. The DNA sequence is given as TGTGCCAGCAGTGAGGAGTTCTTCACTGAAGCTTTCTTT.